This TCR beta chain was sequenced during a study of T cell therapy after organ transplantation. Study context: Expansion used a peptide pool of 30 HLA class I and II CMV epitopes. Patients received up to 6 T cell doses every 2 weeks. The study, taken as a whole, reports: Post-therapy CD8 clonality change correlated inversely with pretherapy clonality.

Patients were solid-organ transplant recipients with drug-resistant or recurrent cytomegalovirus. Using immunoSEQ multiplex PCR, the repertoire was profiled, and TCRdb retains in-frame clones only, with some absent. The table lists approximately 1,900 clones, about 89% of them singletons. Trimming cost V 4 bases and J 5 bases, with 12 bases left between them. The CDR3 runs to 13 residues. Per germline, CDR1 LNHDA and CDR2 SQIVND (reference sequence). Note on this clone: The antigen is not known.

Specimen: CD8+ T cells from blood, collected before autologous CMV-specific T cell therapy. The chain joins TRBV19 to TRBJ2-7; D not certain. The TCR sequence derives from a human patient who had received a solid organ transplant and had CMV disease. CDR3 amino acids: CASSNPLADEQYF. CDR3 DNA sequence: TGTGCCAGTAGTAACCCTCTGGCGGACGAGCAGTACTTC.